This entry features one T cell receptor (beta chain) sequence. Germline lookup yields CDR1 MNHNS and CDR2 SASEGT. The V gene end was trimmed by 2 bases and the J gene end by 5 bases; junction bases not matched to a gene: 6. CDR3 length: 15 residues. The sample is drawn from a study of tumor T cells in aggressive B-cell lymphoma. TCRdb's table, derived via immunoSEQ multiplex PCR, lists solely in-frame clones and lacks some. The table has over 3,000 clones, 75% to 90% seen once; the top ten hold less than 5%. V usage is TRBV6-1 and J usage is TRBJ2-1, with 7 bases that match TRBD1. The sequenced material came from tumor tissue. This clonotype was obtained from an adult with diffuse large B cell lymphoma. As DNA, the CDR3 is TGTGCCAGCAGTGAATGGGACAGTACCGACAATGAGCAGTTCTTC. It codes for CASSEWDSTDNEQFF.